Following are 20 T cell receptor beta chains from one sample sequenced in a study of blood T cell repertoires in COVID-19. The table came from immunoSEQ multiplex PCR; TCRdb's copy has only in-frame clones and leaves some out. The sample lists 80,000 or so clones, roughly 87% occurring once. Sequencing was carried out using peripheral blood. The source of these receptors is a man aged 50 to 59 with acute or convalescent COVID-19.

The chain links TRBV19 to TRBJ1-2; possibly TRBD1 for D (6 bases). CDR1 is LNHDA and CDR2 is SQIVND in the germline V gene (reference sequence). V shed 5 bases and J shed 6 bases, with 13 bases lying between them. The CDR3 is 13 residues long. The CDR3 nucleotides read TGTGCCAGTAGTCCCCCGAAGGGGGATGGCTACACCTTC. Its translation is CASSPPKGDGYTF.

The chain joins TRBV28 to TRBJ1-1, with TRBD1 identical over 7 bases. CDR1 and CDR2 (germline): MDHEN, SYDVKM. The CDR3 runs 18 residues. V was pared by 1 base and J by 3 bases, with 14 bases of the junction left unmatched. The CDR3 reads CASSLSAGGNLWDTEAFF. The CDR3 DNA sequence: TGTGCCAGCAGTTTATCGGCAGGGGGAAACCTATGGGACACTGAAGCTTTCTTT.

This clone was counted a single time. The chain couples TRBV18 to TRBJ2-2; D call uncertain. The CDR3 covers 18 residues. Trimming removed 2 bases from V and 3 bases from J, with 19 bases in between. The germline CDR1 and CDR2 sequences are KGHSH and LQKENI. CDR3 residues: CASSPDAYDKEDTGELFF. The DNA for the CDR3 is TGTGCCAGCTCACCAGATGCTTACGACAAGGAAGACACCGGGGAGCTGTTTTTT. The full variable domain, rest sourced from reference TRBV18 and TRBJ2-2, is NAGVMQNPRHLVRRRGQEARLRCSPMKGHSHVYWYRQLPEEGLKFMVYLQKENIIDESGMPKERFSAEFPKEGPSILRIQQVVRGDSAAYFCASSPDAYDKEDTGELFFGEGSRLTVL.

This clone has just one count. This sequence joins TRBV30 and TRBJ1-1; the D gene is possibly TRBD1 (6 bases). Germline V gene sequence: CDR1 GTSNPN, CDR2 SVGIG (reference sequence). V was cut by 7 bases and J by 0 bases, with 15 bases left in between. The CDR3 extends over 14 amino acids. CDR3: CASQPGHLNTEAFF. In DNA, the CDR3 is TGTGCCTCCCAACCGGGACACCTGAACACTGAAGCTTTCTTT.

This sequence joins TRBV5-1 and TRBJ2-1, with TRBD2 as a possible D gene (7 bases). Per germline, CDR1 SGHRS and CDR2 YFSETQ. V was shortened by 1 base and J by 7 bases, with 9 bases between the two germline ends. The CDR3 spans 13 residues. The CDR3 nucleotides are TGCGCCAGCAGCTTGAGGGGGGGAAATGAGCAGTTCTTC. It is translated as CASSLRGGNEQFF.

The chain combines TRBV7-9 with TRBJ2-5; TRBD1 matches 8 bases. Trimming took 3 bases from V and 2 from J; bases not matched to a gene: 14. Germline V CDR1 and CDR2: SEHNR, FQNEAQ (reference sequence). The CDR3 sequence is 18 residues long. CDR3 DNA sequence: TGTGCCAGCAGCTTCGCCGGGGCGGACAGGGTCGGGCAAGAGACCCAGTACTTC. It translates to CASSFAGADRVGQETQYF.

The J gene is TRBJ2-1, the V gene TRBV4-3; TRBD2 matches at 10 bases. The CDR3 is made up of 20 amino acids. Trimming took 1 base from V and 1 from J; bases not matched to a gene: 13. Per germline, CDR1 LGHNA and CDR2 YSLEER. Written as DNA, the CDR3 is TGCGCCAGCAGCCAAGGGGGGTTCCTAGCGGGGGCCCAATCCTACAATGAGCAGTTCTTC. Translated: CASSQGGFLAGAQSYNEQFF.

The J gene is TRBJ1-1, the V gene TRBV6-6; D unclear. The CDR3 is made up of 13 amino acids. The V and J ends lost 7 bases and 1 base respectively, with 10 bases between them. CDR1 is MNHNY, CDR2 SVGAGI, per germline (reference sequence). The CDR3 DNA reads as TGTGCCAGCAAGTCGGAGGGGAACACTGAAGCTTTCTTT. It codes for CASKSEGNTEAFF.

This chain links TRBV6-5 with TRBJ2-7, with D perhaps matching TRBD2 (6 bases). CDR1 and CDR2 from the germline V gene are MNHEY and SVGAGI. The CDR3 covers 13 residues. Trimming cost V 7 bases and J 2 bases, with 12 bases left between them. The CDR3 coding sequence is TGTGCCAGCACGGACGGGAGTCCCTACGAGCAGTACTTC. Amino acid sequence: CASTDGSPYEQYF.

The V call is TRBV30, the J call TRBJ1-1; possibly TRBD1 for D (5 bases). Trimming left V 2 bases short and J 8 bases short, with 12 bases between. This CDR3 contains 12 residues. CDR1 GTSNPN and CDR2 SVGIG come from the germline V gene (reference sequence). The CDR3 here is CAWSRGEGEAFF. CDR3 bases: TGTGCCTGGAGTAGAGGGGAGGGGGAAGCTTTCTTT.

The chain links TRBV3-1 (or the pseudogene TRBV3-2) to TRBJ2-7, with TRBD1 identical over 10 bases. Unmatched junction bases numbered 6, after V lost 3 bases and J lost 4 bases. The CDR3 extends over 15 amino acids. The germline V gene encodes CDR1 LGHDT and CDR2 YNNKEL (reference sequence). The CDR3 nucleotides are TGTGCCAGCAGCCACCCCGGGACAGGGGTTTACGAGCAGTACTTC. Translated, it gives CASSHPGTGVYEQYF.

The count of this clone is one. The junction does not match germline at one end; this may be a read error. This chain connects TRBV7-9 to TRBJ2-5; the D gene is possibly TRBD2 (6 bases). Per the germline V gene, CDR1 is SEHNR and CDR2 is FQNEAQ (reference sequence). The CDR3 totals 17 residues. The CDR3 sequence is CASSPTGGISARETQYF. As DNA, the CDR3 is TGCGCCAGCAGCCCGACCGGAGGGATATCGGCGAGGGAGACCCAGTACTTC.

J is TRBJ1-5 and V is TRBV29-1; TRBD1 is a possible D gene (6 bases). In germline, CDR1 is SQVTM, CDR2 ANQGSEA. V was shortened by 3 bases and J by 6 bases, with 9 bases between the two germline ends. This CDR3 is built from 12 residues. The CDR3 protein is CSVEIGGQPQHF. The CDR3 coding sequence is TGCAGCGTTGAGATAGGGGGTCAGCCCCAGCATTTT.

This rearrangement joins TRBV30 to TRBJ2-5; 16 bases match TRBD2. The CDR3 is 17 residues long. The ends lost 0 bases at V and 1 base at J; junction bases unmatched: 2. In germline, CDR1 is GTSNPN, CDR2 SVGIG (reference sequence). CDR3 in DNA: TGTGCCTGGAGTGTAGGGACTAGCGGGGGGGCCCAAGAGACCCAGTACTTC. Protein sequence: CAWSVGTSGGAQETQYF.

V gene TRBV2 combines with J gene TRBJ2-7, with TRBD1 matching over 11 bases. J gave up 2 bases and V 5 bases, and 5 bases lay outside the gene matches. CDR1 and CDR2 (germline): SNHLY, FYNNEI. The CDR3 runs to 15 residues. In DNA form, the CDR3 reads TGTGCCAGCAGTTTGGGGACAGGGGGAACCTACGAGCAGTACTTC. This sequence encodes CASSLGTGGTYEQYF.

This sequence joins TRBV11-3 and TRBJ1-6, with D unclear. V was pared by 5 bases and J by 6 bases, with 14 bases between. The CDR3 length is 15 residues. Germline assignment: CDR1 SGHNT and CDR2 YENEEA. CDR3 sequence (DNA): TGTGCCAGCAGCCTGAAGAAACAGAGTAATTCACCCCTCCACTTT. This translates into CASSLKKQSNSPLHF.

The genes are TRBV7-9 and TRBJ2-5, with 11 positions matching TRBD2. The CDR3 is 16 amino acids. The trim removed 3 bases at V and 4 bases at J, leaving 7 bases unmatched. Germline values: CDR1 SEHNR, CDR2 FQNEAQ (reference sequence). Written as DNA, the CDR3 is TGTGCCAGCAGCTTGAGGGTAGCGGGAGGGCCAGAGACCCAGTACTTC. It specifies CASSLRVAGGPETQYF.

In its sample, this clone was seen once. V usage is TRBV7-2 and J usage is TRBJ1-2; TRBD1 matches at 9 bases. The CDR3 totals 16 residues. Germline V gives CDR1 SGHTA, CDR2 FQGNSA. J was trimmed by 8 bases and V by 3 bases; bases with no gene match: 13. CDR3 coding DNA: TGTGCCAGCAGCTTCACTAACAGGGGGCTAACAGGAGGCTACACCTTC. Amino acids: CASSFTNRGLTGGYTF.

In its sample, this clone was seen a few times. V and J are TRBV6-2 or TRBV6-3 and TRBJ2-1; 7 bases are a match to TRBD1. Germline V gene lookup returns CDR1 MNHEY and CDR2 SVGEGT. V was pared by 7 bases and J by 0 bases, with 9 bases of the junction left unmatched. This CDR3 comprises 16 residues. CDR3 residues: CASTPGQASSYNEQFF. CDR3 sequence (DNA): TGTGCCAGCACCCCCGGACAGGCCAGCTCCTACAATGAGCAGTTCTTC.

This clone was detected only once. The CDR3 region is CASSSLEGVEEQYF. CDR3 nucleotides: TGTGCCAGCAGCTCCCTTGAGGGAGTGGAAGAGCAGTACTTC. The rearrangement uses TRBV11-2 and TRBJ2-7; a weak D match, TRBD2 (5 bases). V lost 4 bases and J 7 bases, leaving 17 bases between the germline ends. The germline CDR1 and CDR2 sequences are SGHAT and FQNNGV. This CDR3 comprises 14 residues.